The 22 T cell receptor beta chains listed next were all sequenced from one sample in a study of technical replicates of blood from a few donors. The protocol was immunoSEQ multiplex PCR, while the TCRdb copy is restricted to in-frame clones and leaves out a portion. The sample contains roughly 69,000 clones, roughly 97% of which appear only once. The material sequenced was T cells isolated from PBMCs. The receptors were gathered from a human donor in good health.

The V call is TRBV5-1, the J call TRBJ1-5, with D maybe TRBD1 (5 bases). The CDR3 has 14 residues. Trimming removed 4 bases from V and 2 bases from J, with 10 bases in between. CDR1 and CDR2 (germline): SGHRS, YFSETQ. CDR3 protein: CASSREGGNQPQHF. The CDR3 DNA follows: TGCGCCAGCAGCCGTGAAGGGGGCAATCAGCCCCAGCATTTT. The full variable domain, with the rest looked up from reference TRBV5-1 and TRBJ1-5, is KAGVTQTPRYLIKTRGQQVTLSCSPISGHRSVSWYQQTPGQGLQFLFEYFSETQRNKGNFPGRFSGRQFSNSRSEMNVSTLELGDSALYLCASSREGGNQPQHFGDGTRLSIL.

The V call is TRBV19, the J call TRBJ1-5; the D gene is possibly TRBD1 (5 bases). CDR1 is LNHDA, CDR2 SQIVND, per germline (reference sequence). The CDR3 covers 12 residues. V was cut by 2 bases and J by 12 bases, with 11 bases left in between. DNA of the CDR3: TGTGCCAGTAGTATATTTCAGGGAATCCAGCATTTT. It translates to CASSIFQGIQHF. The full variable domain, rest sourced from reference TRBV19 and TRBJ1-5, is DGGITQSPKYLFRKEGQNVTLSCEQNLNHDAMYWYRQDPGQGLRLIYYSQIVNDFQKGDIAEGYSVSREKKESFPLTVTSAQKNPTAFYLCASSIFQGIQHFGDGTRLSIL.

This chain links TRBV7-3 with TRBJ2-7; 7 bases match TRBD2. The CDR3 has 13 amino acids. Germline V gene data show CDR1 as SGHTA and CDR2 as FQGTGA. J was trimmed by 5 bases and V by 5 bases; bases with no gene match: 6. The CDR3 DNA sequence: TGTGCCAGCAGCCTCCGCCTAGCGGACGAGCAGTACTTC. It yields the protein CASSLRLADEQYF. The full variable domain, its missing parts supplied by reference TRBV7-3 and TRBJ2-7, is GAGVSQTPSNKVTEKGKYVELRCDPISGHTALYWYRQSLGQGPEFLIYFQGTGAADDSGLPNDRFFAVRPEGSVSTLKIQRTERGDSAVYLCASSLRLADEQYFGPGTRLTVT.

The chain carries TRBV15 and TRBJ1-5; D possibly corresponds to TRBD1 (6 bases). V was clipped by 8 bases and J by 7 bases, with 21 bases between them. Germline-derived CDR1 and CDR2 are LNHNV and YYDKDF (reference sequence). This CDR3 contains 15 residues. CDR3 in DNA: TGTGCCACCCCATTGGGGACACCGATTGGGCAGCCCCAGCATTTT. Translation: CATPLGTPIGQPQHF.

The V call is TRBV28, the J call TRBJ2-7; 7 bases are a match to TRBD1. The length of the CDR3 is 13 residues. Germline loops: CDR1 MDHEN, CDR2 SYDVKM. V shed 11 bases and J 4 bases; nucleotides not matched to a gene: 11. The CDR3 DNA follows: TGTGCCGCCTCTGGGACAGATCTATACGAGCAGTACTTC. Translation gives CAASGTDLYEQYF.

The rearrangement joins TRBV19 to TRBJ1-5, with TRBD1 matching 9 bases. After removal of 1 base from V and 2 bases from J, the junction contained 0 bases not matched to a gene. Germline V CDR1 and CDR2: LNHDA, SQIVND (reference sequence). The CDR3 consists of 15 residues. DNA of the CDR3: TGTGCCAGTAGTATAGGGACAGGGGGCAATCAGCCCCAGCATTTT. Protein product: CASSIGTGGNQPQHF.

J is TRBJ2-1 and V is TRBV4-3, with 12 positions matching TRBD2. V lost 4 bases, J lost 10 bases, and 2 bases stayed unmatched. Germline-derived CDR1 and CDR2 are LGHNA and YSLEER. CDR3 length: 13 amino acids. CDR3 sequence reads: CASSRGLAGEQFF. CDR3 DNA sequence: TGCGCCAGCAGCCGAGGACTAGCGGGGGAGCAGTTCTTC.

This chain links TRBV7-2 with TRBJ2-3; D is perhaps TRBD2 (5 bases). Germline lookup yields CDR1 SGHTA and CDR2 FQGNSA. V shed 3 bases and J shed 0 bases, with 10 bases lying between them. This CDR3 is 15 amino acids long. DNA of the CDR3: TGTGCCAGCAGCTTGGGGAGACTCAGCACAGATACGCAGTATTTT. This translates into CASSLGRLSTDTQYF.

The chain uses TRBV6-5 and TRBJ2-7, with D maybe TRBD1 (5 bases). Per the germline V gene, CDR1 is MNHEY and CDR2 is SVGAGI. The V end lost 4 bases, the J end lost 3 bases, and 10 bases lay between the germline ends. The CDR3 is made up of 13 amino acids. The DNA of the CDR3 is TGTGCCAGCAGTTTCAGGGTTGACTACGAGCAGTACTTC. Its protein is CASSFRVDYEQYF.

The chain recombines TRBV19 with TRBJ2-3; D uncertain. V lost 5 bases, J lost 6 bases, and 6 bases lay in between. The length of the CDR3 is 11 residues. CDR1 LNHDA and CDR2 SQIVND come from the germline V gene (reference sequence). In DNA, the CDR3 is TGTGCCAGTAGTGACTCGGATACGCAGTATTTT. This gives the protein CASSDSDTQYF.

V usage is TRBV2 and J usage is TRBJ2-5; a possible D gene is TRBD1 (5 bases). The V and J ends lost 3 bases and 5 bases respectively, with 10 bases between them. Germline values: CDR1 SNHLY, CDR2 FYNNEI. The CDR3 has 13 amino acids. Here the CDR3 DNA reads TGTGCCAGCAGTGATATTAGGGGTGAGACCCAGTACTTC. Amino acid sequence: CASSDIRGETQYF.

The CDR3, as DNA: TGTGCCAGCAGTGACTACTGGACTAGCGGGAGTGGCACCTACGAGCAGTACTTC. Its protein is CASSDYWTSGSGTYEQYF. V is TRBV6-1 and J is TRBJ2-7, with 13 bases identical to TRBD2. The J segment lost 2 bases and the V segment lost 3 bases, leaving 10 bases of the junction unmatched. This CDR3 is built from 18 residues. Germline CDR1 reads MNHNS; CDR2 reads SASEGT.

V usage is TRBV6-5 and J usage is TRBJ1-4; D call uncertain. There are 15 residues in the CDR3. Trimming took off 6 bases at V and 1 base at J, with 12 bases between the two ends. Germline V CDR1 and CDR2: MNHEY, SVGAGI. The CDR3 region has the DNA TGTGCCAGCAGCCCCCTAGACGAAACTAATGAAAAACTGTTTTTT. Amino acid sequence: CASSPLDETNEKLFF.

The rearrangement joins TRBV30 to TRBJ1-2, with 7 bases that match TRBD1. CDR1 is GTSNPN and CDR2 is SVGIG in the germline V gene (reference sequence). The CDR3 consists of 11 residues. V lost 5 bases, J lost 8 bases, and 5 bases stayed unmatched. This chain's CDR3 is CAWGVGGGYTF. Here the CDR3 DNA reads TGTGCCTGGGGGGTAGGGGGCGGCTACACCTTC.

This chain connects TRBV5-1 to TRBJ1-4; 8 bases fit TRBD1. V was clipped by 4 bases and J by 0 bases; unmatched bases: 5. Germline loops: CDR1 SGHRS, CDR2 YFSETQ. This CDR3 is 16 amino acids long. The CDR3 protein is CASSRGQEATNEKLFF. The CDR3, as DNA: TGCGCCAGCAGCCGGGGACAGGAGGCAACTAATGAAAAACTGTTTTTT.

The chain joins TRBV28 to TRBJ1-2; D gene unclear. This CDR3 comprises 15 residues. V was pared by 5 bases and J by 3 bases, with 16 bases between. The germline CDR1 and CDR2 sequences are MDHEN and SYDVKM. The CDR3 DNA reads TGTGCCAGCAGTATAAACAGCAAGATTTACTATGGCTACACCTTC. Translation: CASSINSKIYYGYTF.

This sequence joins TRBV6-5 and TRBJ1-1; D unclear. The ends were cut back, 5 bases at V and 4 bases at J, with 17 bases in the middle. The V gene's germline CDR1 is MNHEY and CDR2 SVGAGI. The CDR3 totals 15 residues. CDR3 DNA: TGTGCCAGCAGTCGGACCCTCGCGGGTAGCACTGAAGCTTTCTTT. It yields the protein CASSRTLAGSTEAFF.

The CDR3 protein is CASSLGTGEEQYF. The CDR3 DNA sequence: TGTGCCAGCAGCTTAGGAACAGGGGAAGAGCAGTACTTC. V and J are TRBV13 and TRBJ2-7, with TRBD1 identical over 7 bases. The germline V gene has CDR1 PRHDT and CDR2 FYEKMQ (reference sequence). J was trimmed by 7 bases and V by 0 bases; bases with no gene match: 3. The CDR3 consists of 13 residues.

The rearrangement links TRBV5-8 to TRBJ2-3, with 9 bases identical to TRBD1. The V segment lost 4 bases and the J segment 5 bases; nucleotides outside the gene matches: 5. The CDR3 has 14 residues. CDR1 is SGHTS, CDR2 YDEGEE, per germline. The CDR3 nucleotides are TGTGCCAGCAGCCTTGGACAGGGGAGAGATACGCAGTATTTT. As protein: CASSLGQGRDTQYF.

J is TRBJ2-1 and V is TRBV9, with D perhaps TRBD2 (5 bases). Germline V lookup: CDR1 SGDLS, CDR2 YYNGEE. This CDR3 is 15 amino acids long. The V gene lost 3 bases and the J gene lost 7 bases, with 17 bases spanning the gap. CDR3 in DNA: TGTGCCAGCAGCGGAGCGGAGAGCTGGTGGAATGAGCAGTTCTTC. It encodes CASSGAESWWNEQFF.

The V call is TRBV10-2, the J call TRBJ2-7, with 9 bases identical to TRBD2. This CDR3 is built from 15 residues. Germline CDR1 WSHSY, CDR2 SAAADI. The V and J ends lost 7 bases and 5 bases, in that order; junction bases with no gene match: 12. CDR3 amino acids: CASKNLAGRGHEQYF. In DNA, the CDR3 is TGCGCCAGCAAAAACCTAGCGGGACGGGGACACGAGCAGTACTTC.

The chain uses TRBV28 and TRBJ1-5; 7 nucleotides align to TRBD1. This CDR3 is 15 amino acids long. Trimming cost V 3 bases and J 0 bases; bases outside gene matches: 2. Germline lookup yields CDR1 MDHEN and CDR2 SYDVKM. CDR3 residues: CASSLGQYSNQPQHF. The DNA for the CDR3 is TGTGCCAGCAGTTTGGGACAGTATAGCAATCAGCCCCAGCATTTT.